What follows is one TCR beta chain and its context. Antigen unknown. Sequencing targeted expressed TCRB transcripts, as all isolated RNA had been reverse transcribed. TCRdb keeps only in-frame clones here, not all; method: immunoSEQ multiplex PCR. In the table there are 200,000 to 300,000 clones, about 14% of which are singletons. CD45RO/CCR7/CD25/CD127/CD95/CD27 staining was used to isolate CD4+ naive, central memory, regulatory and stem cell-like memory cells by sorting. This sample is part of a study of beta chain features in type 1 diabetes. The CDR3 is 16 residues long. V was pared by 5 bases and J by 7 bases, with 10 bases of the junction left unmatched. In germline, CDR1 is SNHLY, CDR2 FYNNEI. Study conclusions and caveats: All four CD4+ subsets from Type 1 diabetes patients carried moderately but significantly shorter TCRB CDR3s.

The TCR comes from a man aged 25 to 45 with type 1 diabetes. The chain links TRBV2 to TRBJ2-7; 14 bases fit TRBD2. Sequencing input: naive CD4+ T cells from blood. This CDR3 reads CASSKGLAGAPGEQYF. CDR3 sequence (DNA): TGTGCCAGCAGTAAGGGACTAGCGGGGGCTCCCGGGGAGCAGTACTTC.